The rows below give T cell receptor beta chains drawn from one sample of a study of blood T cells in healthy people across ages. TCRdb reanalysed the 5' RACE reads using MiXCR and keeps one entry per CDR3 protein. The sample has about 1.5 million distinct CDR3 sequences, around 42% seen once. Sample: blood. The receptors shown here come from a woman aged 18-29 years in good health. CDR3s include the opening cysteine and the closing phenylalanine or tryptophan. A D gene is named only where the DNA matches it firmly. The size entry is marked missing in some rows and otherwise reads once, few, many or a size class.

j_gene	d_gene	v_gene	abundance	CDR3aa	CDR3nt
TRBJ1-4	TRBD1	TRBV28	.	CASNRQGLVEKLFF	TGTGCCAGCAACCGACAGGGTCTTGTTGAAAAACTGTTTTTT
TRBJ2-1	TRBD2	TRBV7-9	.	CVSGPTSVEQFF	TGTGTCAGCGGACCTACTAGCGTCGAGCAGTTCTTC
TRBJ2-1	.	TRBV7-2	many	CASSLALINNEQFF	TGTGCCAGCAGCTTAGCTCTCATTAACAATGAGCAGTTCTTC
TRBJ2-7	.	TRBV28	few	CASTEPSGREQYF	TGTGCCAGCACCGAGCCCTCGGGGCGCGAGCAGTACTTC
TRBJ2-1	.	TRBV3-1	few	CASSRGDGTAYNEQFF	TGTGCCAGCAGCCGGGGGGATGGGACAGCCTACAATGAGCAGTTCTTC
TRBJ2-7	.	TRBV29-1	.	CSVGELRGYEQYF	TGCAGCGTTGGAGAGCTCAGGGGCTACGAGCAGTACTTC
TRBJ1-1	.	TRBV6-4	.	CASSDSSGNTEAFF	TGTGCCAGCAGTGACTCATCCGGGAACACTGAAGCTTTCTTT
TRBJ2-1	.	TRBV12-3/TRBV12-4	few	CASSPRGGRGLNEQFF	TGTGCCAGCAGTCCTCGTGGGGGGAGAGGATTGAATGAGCAGTTCTTC
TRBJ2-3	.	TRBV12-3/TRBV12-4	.	CASSFNGGADTQYF	TGTGCCAGCAGTTTCAATGGAGGCGCAGATACGCAGTATTTT
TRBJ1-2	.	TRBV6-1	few	CASSAGSGYTF	TGTGCCAGCAGTGCAGGCTCTGGCTACACCTTC
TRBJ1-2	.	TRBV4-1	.	CASSQKEGLNYGYTF	TGCGCCAGCAGCCAAAAGGAGGGTCTCAACTATGGCTACACCTTC
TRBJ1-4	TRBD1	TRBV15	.	CATSRVGTGDPNEKLFF	TGTGCCACCAGCAGAGTAGGGACAGGGGATCCTAATGAAAAACTGTTTTTT
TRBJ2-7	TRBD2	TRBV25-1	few	CASSEFGLAGSGEQYF	TGTGCCAGCAGTGAATTTGGACTAGCGGGGTCTGGGGAGCAGTACTTC
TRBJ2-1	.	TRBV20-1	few	CSAPGGGRANEQFF	TGCAGTGCCCCAGGGGGGGGGCGGGCAAATGAGCAGTTCTTC
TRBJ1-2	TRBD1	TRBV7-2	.	CASSLSGQGIYGYTF	TGTGCCAGCAGCTTATCGGGACAGGGTATCTATGGCTACACCTTC
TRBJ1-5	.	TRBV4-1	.	CASSQEYSNQPQHF	TGCGCCAGCAGCCAGGAGTATAGCAATCAGCCCCAGCATTTT
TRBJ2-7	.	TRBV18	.	CASSPPASNEQYF	TGTGCCAGCTCACCACCGGCCAGTAACGAGCAGTACTTC
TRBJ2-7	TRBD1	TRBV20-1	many	CSARRGTGGYEQYF	TGCAGTGCTAGAAGGGGGACAGGGGGCTACGAGCAGTACTTC
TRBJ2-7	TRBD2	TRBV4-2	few	CASSYFTGGGSYNEQYF	TGTGCCAGCAGCTATTTCACCGGCGGGGGTTCCTACAATGAGCAGTACTTC
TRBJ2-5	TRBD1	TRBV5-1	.	CASSYTGTGETQYF	TGCGCCAGCAGCTATACCGGGACAGGGGAGACCCAGTACTTC
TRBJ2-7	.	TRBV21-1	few	CASSKLAGVPTYEQYF	TGTGCCAGCAGCAAGTTAGCCGGAGTCCCTACCTACGAGCAGTACTTC
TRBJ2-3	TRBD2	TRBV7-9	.	CASRFFLIAGPSTDTQYF	TGTGCCAGCAGATTTTTCCTCATAGCGGGGCCTAGCACAGATACGCAGTATTTT
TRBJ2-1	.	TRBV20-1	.	CSARPGPPDDEQFF	TGCAGTGCTAGACCGGGACCGCCCGACGATGAGCAGTTCTTC
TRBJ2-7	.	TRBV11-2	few	CASSPPHDSSYEQYF	TGTGCCAGCAGCCCCCCCCACGACAGTTCCTACGAGCAGTACTTC
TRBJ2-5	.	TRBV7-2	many	CASSLGGEGQETQYF	TGTGCCAGCAGCTTAGGCGGAGAGGGGCAAGAGACCCAGTACTTC
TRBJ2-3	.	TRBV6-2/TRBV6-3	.	CASSYGGQIPTQYF	TGTGCCAGCAGTTACGGGGGGCAGATTCCGACGCAGTATTTT
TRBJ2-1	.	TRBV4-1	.	CASSRSGTLGNEQFF	TGCGCCAGCAGCCGGAGCGGGACACTAGGCAATGAGCAGTTCTTC
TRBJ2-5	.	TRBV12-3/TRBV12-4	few	CASRGRVETQYF	TGTGCCAGCAGGGGCAGGGTTGAGACCCAGTACTTC
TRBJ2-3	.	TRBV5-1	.	CASSLYEEDTQYF	TGCGCCAGCAGCTTGTATGAGGAGGATACGCAGTATTTT
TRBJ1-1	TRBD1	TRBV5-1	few	CASSTQGGITEAFF	TGCGCCAGCAGCACACAGGGGGGGATCACTGAAGCTTTCTTT
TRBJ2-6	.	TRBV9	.	CASSVVSSGANVLTF	TGTGCCAGCAGCGTAGTTTCCTCTGGGGCCAACGTCCTGACTTTC
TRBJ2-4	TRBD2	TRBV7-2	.	CASSLSPGGIPFEYF	TGTGCCAGCAGCTTAAGCCCGGGAGGGATCCCGTTCGAGTACTTC
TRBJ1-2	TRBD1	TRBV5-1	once	CASIGDRVDYGYTF	TGCGCCAGCATTGGAGACAGGGTTGACTATGGCTACACCTTC
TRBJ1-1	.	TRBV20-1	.	CSAIRGANTEAFF	TGCAGTGCTATTAGGGGGGCGAACACTGAAGCTTTCTTT
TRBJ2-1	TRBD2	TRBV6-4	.	CASSDASSGNNEQFF	TGTGCCAGCAGTGACGCTTCTAGCGGAAACAATGAGCAGTTCTTC
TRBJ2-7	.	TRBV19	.	CASSILQGEQYF	TGTGCCAGTAGTATCTTACAGGGCGAGCAGTACTTC
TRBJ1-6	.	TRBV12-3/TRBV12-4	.	CASSLTPGYSPLHF	TGTGCCAGCAGTTTAACACCAGGGTATTCACCCCTCCACTTT
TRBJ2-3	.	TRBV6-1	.	CASSVLRRGFADTQYF	TGTGCCAGCAGTGTATTACGGAGGGGTTTCGCAGATACGCAGTATTTT
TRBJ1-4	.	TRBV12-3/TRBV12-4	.	CASRDTGSTNEKLFF	TGTGCCAGCAGGGATACAGGGTCCACTAATGAAAAACTGTTTTTT
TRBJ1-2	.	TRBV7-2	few	CASSPWPVYGYTF	TGTGCCAGCAGCCCCTGGCCAGTCTATGGCTACACCTTC
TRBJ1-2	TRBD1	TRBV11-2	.	CASSLDRGRGQQSYGYTF	TGTGCCAGCAGCTTAGATAGGGGCAGGGGGCAGCAGAGCTATGGCTACACCTTC
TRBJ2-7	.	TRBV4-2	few	CASSQDIGGTYEQYF	TGTGCCAGCAGCCAAGATATAGGAGGAACCTACGAGCAGTACTTC
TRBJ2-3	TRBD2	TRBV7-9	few	CASSLTGLAGLSTDTQYF	TGTGCCAGCAGCTTAACGGGACTAGCGGGGCTGAGCACAGATACGCAGTATTTT
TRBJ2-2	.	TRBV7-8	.	CASSLDTGNTGELFF	TGTGCCAGCAGCCTTGACACCGGGAACACCGGGGAGCTGTTTTTT
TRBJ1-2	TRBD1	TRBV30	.	CACRPGTANYGYTF	TGTGCCTGCCGTCCCGGGACAGCTAACTATGGCTACACCTTC
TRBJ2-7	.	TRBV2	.	CASRPESGSSHEQYF	TGTGCCAGCAGGCCCGAAAGCGGTTCAAGCCACGAGCAGTACTTC
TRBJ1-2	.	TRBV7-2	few	CASSPRQGNGYTF	TGTGCCAGCAGCCCAAGGCAGGGGAATGGCTACACCTTC
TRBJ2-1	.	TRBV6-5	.	CASRGNEYNEQFF	TGTGCCAGCAGGGGGAACGAATACAATGAGCAGTTCTTC
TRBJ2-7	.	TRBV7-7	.	CASYPAVYEQYF	TGTGCTAGCTATCCAGCAGTCTACGAGCAGTACTTC